The entry below gives a single TCR beta chain sequence along with its context. What this receptor recognizes is not known. Base qualities are not at hand, and no much larger clone is one base apart. Synthesis of TCR cDNA relied on 5'RACE template switching, a step that introduced a universal primer site along with unique molecular identifiers. cDNA synthesis was primed from both the TCR alpha and TCR beta constant segments. Libraries were amplified in two PCR steps, with sample barcodes and sequencing adapters added in the second step. Sequencing of libraries was performed on Illumina HiSeq 2500 (2x100 bp) or NovaSeq (2x150 bp). Per the authors' processing: Reads were demultiplexed and collapsed into UMI consensus sequences with MIGEC, and V(D)J alignment was performed with MiXCR. Vaccine-responding clonotypes were identified with edgeR using replicate PBMC samples, with FDR below 0.01 and a log2 fold change above 5 up to day 15 being required. CD4 or CD8 identity was assigned to each bulk clonotype according to whether the clonotype was present at higher abundance in the sequenced CD4 repertoire or the sequenced CD8 repertoire. TCRdb passed the public sequencing reads through fastp at Q25 and MiXCR, retaining productive beta sequences. Rows with one shared CDR3 protein collapse into an entry with the most common genes and DNA. What appears here as the V and J calls and clone size reflects TCRdb's work, not the paper's. The table for this sample lists around 550,000 distinct CDR3 sequences; less than 20% of them were counted only once. The ten largest clones represent 14% of the sample.

This specimen comes from a study of T cells after yellow fever vaccination (dated 2019 in TCRdb). With respect to the entire study: The SMART-Seq v4 Ultra Low Input RNA kit was used to prepare libraries from fractions with low cell numbers. To track T-cell clones before and after primary and booster YFV17D yellow fever vaccination, bulk TCR alpha and beta repertoires were sequenced longitudinally. Two healthy male donors, one aged 18 to 30 and one aged 30 to 40 years, made up the cohort. Blood was drawn at multiple timepoints before and after primary and secondary immunization, with bulk PBMC replicates and cell subsets isolated.

The CDR3, cysteine through phenylalanine, is 13 amino acids long. Solely the CDR3 DNA is kept, with 39 bases framed from the first base. Cut back by 3 bases and 0 bases, the V and J ends lie 7 bases apart. In the germline V gene, CDR1 corresponds to SGHRS and CDR2 to YFSETQ. The sample's treatment or condition label, in plain terms: live attenuated yellow fever vaccine strain. Two biological replicates of bulk PBMCs were collected at each blood-draw timepoint. PBMCs were isolated from peripheral blood using a standard Ficoll-Paque protocol. TriZol was used to extract RNA from bulk PBMCs, CD4 and CD8 fractions, and dextramer-positive and dextramer-negative fractions. Study-wide findings and limitations: Compared with the primary T-cell response, the secondary T-cell response was faster but weaker, reaching its peak on day 5 rather than on day 15. Only two donors were included in the study, so the extent to which the findings can be generalized is limited. Most clones expanded after primary vaccination (around 96% of CD4 and roughly 91% of CD8) were re-detected after the booster, suggesting that broad memory maintenance occurred. A small share of clonotypes occurred in both CD4 and CD8 compartments, likely arising from convergent recombination. FACS-sorted repertoires could contain abundant contaminating clonotypes from the bulk population, so computational filtering was required.

The input for sequencing was PBMCs, taken 15 days after the yellow fever booster vaccination. This receptor was identified in a man aged 30 to 45 who received the YFV17D yellow fever vaccine. Recombination joined TRBV5-1 with TRBJ2-7, with the D gene tentatively TRBD1 or TRBD2, based on 5 matching bases in each. Here the CDR3 is given as CASSWDGSYEQYF. The DNA sequence reads TGCGCCAGCAGCTGGGACGGCTCCTACGAGCAGTACTTC.